This T cell receptor (beta chain) was identified in a study of a mutant IDH1 vaccine in newly diagnosed glioma. Time point in this sample: week 35, safety follow-up. Doses consisted of 300 ug of mutant IDH1 20-mer peptide each, paired with topical imiquimod. Libraries were prepared by immunoSEQ multiplex PCR; TCRdb keeps only in-frame clonotypes and omits some of them. The data show some 47,000 clones, with about 76% seen just once and 4.7% held by the top ten. The germline CDR1 and CDR2 sequences are MNHEY and SVGAGI. Trimming pared 4 bases from V and 8 bases from J, leaving 17 bases between. This CDR3 spans 15 amino acids. With respect to this clone: The antigen remains undetermined.

The chain has TRBV6-5 and TRBJ2-2, with D possibly being TRBD2 (6 bases). The receptor comes from a middle-aged woman with glioma. Some clones in this sample may be carry-over from other donors' samples. Sequencing was performed on PBMCs, taken from a glioma patient whose treatment included an IDH1 peptide vaccine. The DNA for the CDR3 is TGTGCCAGCAGTTGGATAAGCGGGCAAGGGGGGGAGCTGTTTTTT. Residues: CASSWISGQGGELFF.